A selection of T cell receptor beta chains follows, all from one sample in a study of T cell changes during pregnancy in multiple sclerosis. TCRdb keeps only in-frame clones here, not all; method: immunoSEQ multiplex PCR. The table shows tens of thousands of clones, with 88% occurring only once. Sequencing was performed on peripheral blood, taken in the first trimester of pregnancy. Source of these receptors: a female donor with multiple sclerosis, enrolled in a pregnancy study. The CDR3 runs from the conserved cysteine through the conserved F or W. Fields, in order: CDR3 protein, CDR3 DNA, V gene, clone size, J gene, CDR3 length, D gene. A D gene is named only where the DNA matches it firmly. Clone size is stated in some rows and not others, as once, few, many or a class when expanded.

CDR3: CASSPLELAGTDTQYF; DNA: TGTGCCAGCTCACCACTTGAGCTAGCGGGAACGGATACGCAGTATTTT; V: TRBV18; size: .; J: TRBJ2-3; length: 16; D: TRBD2
CDR3: CASSLKDRGRRYTF; DNA: TGTGCCAGCAGTTTAAAGGACAGGGGGCGACGGTACACCTTC; V: TRBV28; size: .; J: TRBJ1-2; length: 14; D: TRBD1
CDR3: CAIRRDTSYEQYF; DNA: TGTGCCATCCGCAGGGATACTTCCTACGAGCAGTACTTC; V: TRBV10-3; size: .; J: TRBJ2-7; length: 13; D: .
CDR3: CAWSERLDQPQHF; DNA: TGTGCCTGGAGTGAGAGGCTAGATCAGCCCCAGCATTTT; V: TRBV30; size: once; J: TRBJ1-5; length: 13; D: .
CDR3: CSVDLVYNEQFF; DNA: TGCAGCGTTGATCTTGTGTACAATGAGCAGTTCTTC; V: TRBV29-1; size: .; J: TRBJ2-1; length: 12; D: .
CDR3: CASGRDTLNTEAFF; DNA: TGCGCCAGCGGAAGGGACACCTTGAACACTGAAGCTTTCTTT; V: TRBV5-1; size: .; J: TRBJ1-1; length: 14; D: .
CDR3: CASSQENRGHGAFF; DNA: TGTGCCAGCAGCCAAGAAAACAGGGGGCACGGAGCTTTCTTT; V: TRBV7-9; size: .; J: TRBJ1-1; length: 14; D: TRBD1
CDR3: CASSERTGTYGYTF; DNA: TGCGCCAGCAGCGAACGGACAGGGACCTATGGCTACACCTTC; V: TRBV5-1; size: .; J: TRBJ1-2; length: 14; D: TRBD1
CDR3: CAISDPGQGDTQYF; DNA: TGTGCCATCAGTGACCCCGGACAAGGAGATACGCAGTATTTT; V: TRBV10-3; size: .; J: TRBJ2-3; length: 14; D: .
CDR3: CASSSTSGTDTQYF; DNA: TGTGCCAGCTCATCTACTAGCGGCACAGATACGCAGTATTTT; V: TRBV18; size: .; J: TRBJ2-3; length: 14; D: TRBD2
CDR3: CASTQGGGADYGYTF; DNA: TGTGCCAGCACTCAAGGGGGGGGCGCGGACTATGGCTACACCTTC; V: TRBV6-1; size: .; J: TRBJ1-2; length: 15; D: .
CDR3: CATIDATGPKETQYF; DNA: TGTGCCACCATAGACGCGACAGGTCCGAAAGAGACCCAGTACTTC; V: TRBV28; size: .; J: TRBJ2-5; length: 15; D: .
CDR3: CASSPTTRISGNTIYF; DNA: TGTGCCAGCAGCCCTACGACACGGATCTCTGGAAACACCATATATTTT; V: TRBV9; size: few; J: TRBJ1-3; length: 16; D: .
CDR3: CASSSLAGVNEQFF; DNA: TGCGCCAGCAGCTCACTAGCGGGAGTCAATGAGCAGTTCTTC; V: TRBV5-1; size: .; J: TRBJ2-1; length: 14; D: TRBD2
CDR3: CASSSLAQSSTDTQYF; DNA: TGTGCCAGCAGCTCTCTAGCACAGTCTAGCACAGATACGCAGTATTTT; V: TRBV5-6; size: .; J: TRBJ2-3; length: 16; D: .